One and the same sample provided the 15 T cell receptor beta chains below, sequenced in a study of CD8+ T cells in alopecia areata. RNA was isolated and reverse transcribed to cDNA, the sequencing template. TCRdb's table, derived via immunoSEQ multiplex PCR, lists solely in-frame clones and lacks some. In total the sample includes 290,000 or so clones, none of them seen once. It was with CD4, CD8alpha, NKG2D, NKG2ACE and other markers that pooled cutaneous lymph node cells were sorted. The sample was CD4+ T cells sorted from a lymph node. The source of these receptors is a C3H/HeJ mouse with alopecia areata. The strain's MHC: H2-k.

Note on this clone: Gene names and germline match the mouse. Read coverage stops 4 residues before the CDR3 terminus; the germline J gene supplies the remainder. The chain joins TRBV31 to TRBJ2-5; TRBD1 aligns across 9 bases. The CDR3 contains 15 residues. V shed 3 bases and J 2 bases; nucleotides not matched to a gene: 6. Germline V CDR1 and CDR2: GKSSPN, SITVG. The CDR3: CAWRLTGGFQDTQYF. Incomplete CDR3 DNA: TGTGCCTGGAGGCTTACAGGGGGCTTCCAAGAC.

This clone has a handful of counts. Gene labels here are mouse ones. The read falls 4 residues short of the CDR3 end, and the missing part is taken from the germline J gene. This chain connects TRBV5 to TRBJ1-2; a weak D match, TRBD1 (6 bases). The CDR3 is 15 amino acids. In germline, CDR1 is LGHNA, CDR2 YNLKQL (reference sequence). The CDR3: CASSQGTGGAPDYTF. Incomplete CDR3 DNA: TGTGCCAGCAGCCAAGGGACTGGGGGGGCGCCC.

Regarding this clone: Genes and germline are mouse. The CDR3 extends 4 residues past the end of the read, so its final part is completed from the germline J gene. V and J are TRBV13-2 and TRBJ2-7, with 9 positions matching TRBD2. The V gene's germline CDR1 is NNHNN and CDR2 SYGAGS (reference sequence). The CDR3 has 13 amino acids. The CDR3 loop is CASGLLGGYEQYF. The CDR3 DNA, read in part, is TGTGCCAGCGGTCTACTGGGGGGTTAT.

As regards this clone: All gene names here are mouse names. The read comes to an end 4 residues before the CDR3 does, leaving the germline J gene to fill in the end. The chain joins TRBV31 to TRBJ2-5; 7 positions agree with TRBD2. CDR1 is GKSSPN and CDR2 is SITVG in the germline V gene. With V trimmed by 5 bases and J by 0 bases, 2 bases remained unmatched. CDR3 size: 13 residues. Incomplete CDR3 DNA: TGTGCCTGGGACTGGGAGAACCAAGAC. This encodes CAWDWENQD. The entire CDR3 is CAWDWENQDTQYF.

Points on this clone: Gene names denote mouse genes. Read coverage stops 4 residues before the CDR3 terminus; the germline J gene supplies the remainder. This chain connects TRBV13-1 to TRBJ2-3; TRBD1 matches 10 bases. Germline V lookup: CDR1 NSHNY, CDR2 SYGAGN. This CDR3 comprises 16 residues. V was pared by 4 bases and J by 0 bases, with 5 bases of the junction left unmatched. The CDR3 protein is CASSLGQGSSAETLYF. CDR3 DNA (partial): TGTGCCAGCAGTTTGGGACAGGGGTCTAGTGCAGAA.

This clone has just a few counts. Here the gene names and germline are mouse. The CDR3 loop reads CASSFLTASAETLYF. The CDR3 bases that were read are TGTGCCAGCAGTTTCTTGACAGCTAGTGCAGAA. V usage is TRBV14 and J usage is TRBJ2-3, with D possibly TRBD1 on 5 matching bases. With the read ending 4 residues before the CDR3 end, the germline J gene is used to fill in that end. Germline V lookup: CDR1 SGHDT, CDR2 FRDEAV. V shed 0 bases and J shed 0 bases, with 8 bases lying between them. The CDR3 covers 15 residues.

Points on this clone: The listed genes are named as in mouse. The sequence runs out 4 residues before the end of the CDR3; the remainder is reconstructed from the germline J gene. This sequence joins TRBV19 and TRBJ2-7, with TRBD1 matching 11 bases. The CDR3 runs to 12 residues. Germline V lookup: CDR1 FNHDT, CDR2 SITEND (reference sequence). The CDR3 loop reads CASWDRGYEQYF. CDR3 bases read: TGTGCCAGCTGGGACAGGGGGTAT.

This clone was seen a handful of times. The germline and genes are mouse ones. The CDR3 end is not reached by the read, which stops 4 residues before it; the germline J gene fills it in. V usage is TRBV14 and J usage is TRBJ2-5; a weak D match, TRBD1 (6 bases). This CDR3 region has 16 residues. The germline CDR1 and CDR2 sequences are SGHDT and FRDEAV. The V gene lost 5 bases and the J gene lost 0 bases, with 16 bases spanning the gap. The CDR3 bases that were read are TGTGCCAGCAGCCCGACCGGGACAATTAACCAAGAC. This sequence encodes CASSPTGTINQD. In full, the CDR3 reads CASSPTGTINQDTQYF.

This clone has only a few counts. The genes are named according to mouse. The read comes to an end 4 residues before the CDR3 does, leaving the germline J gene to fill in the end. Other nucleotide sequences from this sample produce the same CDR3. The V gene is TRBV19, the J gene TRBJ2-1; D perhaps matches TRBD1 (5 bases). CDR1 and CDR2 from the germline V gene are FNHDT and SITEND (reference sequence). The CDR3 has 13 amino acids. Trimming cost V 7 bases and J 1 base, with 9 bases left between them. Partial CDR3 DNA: TGTGCCAGCTCTCCAGGGAACTATGCT. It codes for CASSPGNYA. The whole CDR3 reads CASSPGNYAEQFF. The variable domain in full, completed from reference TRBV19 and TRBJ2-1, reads GGIITQTPKFLIGQEGQKLTLKCQQNFNHDTMYWYRQDSGKGLRLIYYSITENDLQKGDLSEGYDASREKKSSFSLTVTSAQKNEMAVFLCASSPGNYAEQFFGPGTRLTVL.

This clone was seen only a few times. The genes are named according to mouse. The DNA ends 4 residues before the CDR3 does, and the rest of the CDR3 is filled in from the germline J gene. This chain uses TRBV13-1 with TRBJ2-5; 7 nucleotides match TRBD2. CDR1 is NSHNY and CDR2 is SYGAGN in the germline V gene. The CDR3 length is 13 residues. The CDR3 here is CASSDWGRDTQYF. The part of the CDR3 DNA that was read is TGTGCCAGCAGTGACTGGGGGAGGGAC.

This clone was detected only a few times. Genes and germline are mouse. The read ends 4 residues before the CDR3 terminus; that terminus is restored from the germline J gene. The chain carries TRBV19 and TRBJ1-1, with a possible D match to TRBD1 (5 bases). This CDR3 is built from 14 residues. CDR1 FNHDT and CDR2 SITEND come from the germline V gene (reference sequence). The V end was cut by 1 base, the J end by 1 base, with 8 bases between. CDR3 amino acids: CASSIPGRNTEVFF. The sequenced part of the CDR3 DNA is TGTGCCAGCAGTATACCAGGGAGGAACACA.

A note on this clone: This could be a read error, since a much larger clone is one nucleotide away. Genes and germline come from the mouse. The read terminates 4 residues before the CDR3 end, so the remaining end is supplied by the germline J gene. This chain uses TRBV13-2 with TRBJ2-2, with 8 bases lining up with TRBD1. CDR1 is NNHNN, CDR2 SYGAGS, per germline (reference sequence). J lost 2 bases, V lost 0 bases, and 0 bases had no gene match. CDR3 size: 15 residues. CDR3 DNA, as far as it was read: TGTGCCAGCGGTGATGGGACAGGGAACACCGGG. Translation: CASGDGTGNTG. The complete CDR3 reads CASGDGTGNTGQLYF.

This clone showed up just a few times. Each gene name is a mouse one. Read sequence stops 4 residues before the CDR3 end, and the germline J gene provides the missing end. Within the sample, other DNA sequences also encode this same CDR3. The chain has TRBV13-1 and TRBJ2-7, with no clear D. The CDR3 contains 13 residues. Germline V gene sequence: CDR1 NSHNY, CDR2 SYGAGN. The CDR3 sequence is CASSDAVGYEQYF. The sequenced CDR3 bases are TGTGCCAGCAGTGATGCTGTGGGTTAT.

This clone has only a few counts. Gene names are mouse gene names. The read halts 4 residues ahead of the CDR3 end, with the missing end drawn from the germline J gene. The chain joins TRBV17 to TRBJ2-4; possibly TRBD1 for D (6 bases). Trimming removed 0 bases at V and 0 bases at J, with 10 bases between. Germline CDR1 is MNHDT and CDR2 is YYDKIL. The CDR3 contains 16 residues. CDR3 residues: CASSRDRTASQNTLYF. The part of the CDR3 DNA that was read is TGTGCTAGCAGTAGAGATCGGACAGCTAGTCAAAAC.

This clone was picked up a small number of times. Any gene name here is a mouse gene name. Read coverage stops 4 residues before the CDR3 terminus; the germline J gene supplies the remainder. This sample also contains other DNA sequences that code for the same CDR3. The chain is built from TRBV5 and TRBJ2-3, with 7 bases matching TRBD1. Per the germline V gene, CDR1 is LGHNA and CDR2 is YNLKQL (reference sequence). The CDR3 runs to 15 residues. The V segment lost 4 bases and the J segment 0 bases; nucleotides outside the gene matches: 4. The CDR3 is CASSPQGSSAETLYF. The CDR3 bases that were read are TGTGCCAGCAGCCCACAGGGGTCTAGTGCAGAA.